Listed below are T cell receptor beta chains from one sample, sequenced in a study of untreated major depressive disorder. Assay used: immunoSEQ multiplex PCR; TCRdb lists only in-frame clones, some missing. The sample yields approximately 20,000 clones, about 84% seen once. Sequencing used CD4+ T cells from PBMCs. These receptors came from a woman aged 25-40 years in good health. The CDR3 runs from the conserved cysteine through the conserved F or W. Fields, in order: V gene, J gene, D gene, clone size, CDR3 DNA, CDR3 protein. D genes are given only for firm matches. Some rows have no size entry. The others give once, few or many, or a class for an expanded clone.

>TRBV11-2|TRBJ2-2|NA|few
TGTGCCAGCAGCTTATATAGGAGCGGGGAGCTGTTTTTT
CASSLYRSGELFF
>TRBV2|TRBJ2-3|TRBD1|NA
TGTGCCAGCAGACTTGGAACCGGGACAGGGAGCACAGATACGCAGTATTTT
CASRLGTGTGSTDTQYF
>TRBV4-3|TRBJ1-2|NA|NA
TGCGCCAGCAGCCAAGATCACAGGGACTTAATCTATGGCTACACCTTC
CASSQDHRDLIYGYTF
>TRBV4-1|TRBJ1-2|NA|NA
TGCGCCAGCAGCCCGGACAGAGACTATGGCTACACCTTC
CASSPDRDYGYTF
>TRBV9|TRBJ1-1|NA|NA
TGTGCCAGCAGGGGGGTAGGGAACACTGAAGCTTTCTTT
CASRGVGNTEAFF
>TRBV6-1|TRBJ2-1|TRBD1|NA
TGTGCCAGCAGTAAAGAAAGGGACAGGGAAAGGAATGAGCAGTTCTTC
CASSKERDRERNEQFF
>TRBV4-3|TRBJ2-3|NA|once
TGCGCCAGCAGCCAAGATCATCTCAGGGTGGGCACAGATACGCAGTATTTT
CASSQDHLRVGTDTQYF
>TRBV2|TRBJ2-2|NA|NA
TGTGCCAGCAGTGACACGGTGGGGGAGCTGTTTTTT
CASSDTVGELFF
>TRBV27|TRBJ1-2|NA|NA
TGTGCCACCCATCCGCAGGGCGGTAACTATGGCTACACCTTC
CATHPQGGNYGYTF
>TRBV5-1|TRBJ1-1|TRBD1|NA
TGCGCCAGCAGCCCTGGAGTGGGGACAGGGAGTCTGAACACTGAAGCTTTCTTT
CASSPGVGTGSLNTEAFF
>TRBV28|TRBJ1-2|TRBD1|NA
TGTGCCAGCAGTTTATGGAGGGCAGGGGGCGATGGCTACACCTTC
CASSLWRAGGDGYTF
>TRBV7-3|TRBJ2-3|TRBD2|NA
TGTGCCAGCAGCGGGGGACTAGCGGGCTTCACAGATACGCAGTATTTT
CASSGGLAGFTDTQYF
>TRBV27|TRBJ1-2|TRBD1|NA
TGTGCCAGCAGTCCCCCGGGACAGGGGAGGAATGGCTACACCTTC
CASSPPGQGRNGYTF
>TRBV30|TRBJ2-7|NA|NA
TGTGCCTGGAGTGTACGGGGGGACAGGAGATTCTACGAGCAGTACTTC
CAWSVRGDRRFYEQYF
>TRBV6-5|TRBJ2-1|TRBD2|NA
TGTGCCAGCAGTTACGTGGGACTAGGTGACTACAATGAGCAGTTCTTC
CASSYVGLGDYNEQFF
>TRBV27|TRBJ2-1|TRBD1|once
TGTGCCAGCAGTTTTAGGTGGGACAGGGGGTACTATAATGAGCAGTTCTTC
CASSFRWDRGYYNEQFF